Listed below are T cell receptor beta chains from one sample, sequenced in a study of blood T cell repertoires in COVID-19. TCRdb keeps only in-frame clones here, not all; method: immunoSEQ multiplex PCR. The repertoire holds under 200,000 clones, with 85% to 95% as singletons. Sequenced input: peripheral blood. These receptors all come from a man aged 45-65 years with acute or convalescent COVID-19. Each CDR3 is given with its conserved first and last residue. The D gene is left open where the match is weak. Clone size is stated in some rows and not others, as once, few, many or a class when expanded.

TRBD1	-	TRBV5-1	TRBJ2-7	TGCGCCAGCAGCGAGGGACAGACCTACGAGCAGTACTTC	CASSEGQTYEQYF
TRBD1	-	TRBV9	TRBJ2-6	TGTGCCAGCAGCCCCAGGGACAGGGGAGACTCTGGGGCCAACGTCCTGACTTTC	CASSPRDRGDSGANVLTF
TRBD2	-	TRBV7-2	TRBJ2-7	TGTGCCAGCAGCTTAGATAGCGGGAGTTCGCGCGAGCAGTACTTC	CASSLDSGSSREQYF
TRBD1	-	TRBV27	TRBJ2-2	TGTGCCAGCAGTTTATGGGGACAGCAAAACACCGGGGAGCTGTTTTTT	CASSLWGQQNTGELFF
TRBD2	-	TRBV7-3	TRBJ2-1	TGTGCCAGCGGAGAGCTTAGCGGGGGGGCGAATGAGCAGTTCTTC	CASGELSGGANEQFF
TRBD1	-	TRBV3-1/TRBV3-2	TRBJ2-3	TGTGCCAGCAGCCAACAAGGGGGCCAAAGCACAGATACGCAGTATTTT	CASSQQGGQSTDTQYF
-	-	TRBV12-3/TRBV12-4	TRBJ1-6	TGTGCCAGCACCAAGGGGGGGTCTCTCCTCCACTTT	CASTKGGSLLHF
TRBD1	-	TRBV6-1	TRBJ1-2	TGTGCCAGCAGTGAGGGACAGGGGCTGGGGTACTATGGCTACACCTTC	CASSEGQGLGYYGYTF
-	-	TRBV7-2	TRBJ2-2	TGTGCCAGCAGCTTAGTCCCCAGGGGGAACACCGGGGAGCTGTTTTTT	CASSLVPRGNTGELFF
TRBD1	-	TRBV10-3	TRBJ1-2	TGTGCCATCAGTGAGTCGATGACAGGGACTGGCTACACCTTC	CAISESMTGTGYTF
-	-	TRBV7-9	TRBJ2-2	TGTGCCAGCAGCTTAGACAGAACCGGGGAGCTGTTTTTT	CASSLDRTGELFF
-	-	TRBV27	TRBJ1-2	TGTGCCAGCAGTCTAAGAGCCACACAGGTTTTGCTCAATGGCTACACCTTC	CASSLRATQVLLNGYTF
TRBD1	-	TRBV5-6	TRBJ1-1	TGTGCCAGCAGCTTCAGACAGGGGCGGGTCGCTGAAGCTTTCTTT	CASSFRQGRVAEAFF
TRBD1	-	TRBV28	TRBJ1-2	TGTGCCAGCACCGCAGGGGGGTACGTCAATGGCTACACCTTC	CASTAGGYVNGYTF
-	-	TRBV6-2/TRBV6-3	TRBJ2-1	TGTGCCAGCAGTCAGATGGGGGCGCCCTACAATGAGCAGTTCTTC	CASSQMGAPYNEQFF
TRBD2	-	TRBV4-1	TRBJ2-1	TGCGCCAGCAGCCAAGCGGGCGGGAGGAATGAGCAGTTCTTC	CASSQAGGRNEQFF
-	-	TRBV11-2	TRBJ2-4	TGTGCCAGCAGCTTAGGAGGCGCGAGTAGCGCCAAAAACATTCAGTACTTC	CASSLGGASSAKNIQYF
-	-	TRBV11-3	TRBJ2-1	TGTGCCAGCAGCAAAACAGGGTACAATGAGCAGTTCTTC	CASSKTGYNEQFF
TRBD1	-	TRBV10-3	TRBJ2-6	TGTGCCATCAGAGGGGGACAGGGAAACTCTGGGGCCAACGTCCTGACTTTC	CAIRGGQGNSGANVLTF
TRBD2	-	TRBV5-1	TRBJ2-1	TGCGCCAGCAGCACCCTAGCGGGGGCCATCATTGGATACAATGAGCAGTTCTTC	CASSTLAGAIIGYNEQFF
TRBD2	-	TRBV30	TRBJ2-7	TGTGCCTGGTCAAGCGGGAGCGGGTACGAGCAGTACTTC	CAWSSGSGYEQYF
-	-	TRBV19	TRBJ1-5	TGTGCCAGTAGGGGGGACTCAAGCAATCAGCCCCAGCATTTT	CASRGDSSNQPQHF
-	once	TRBV19	TRBJ2-1	TGTGCCAGTAGTATTGAGCCAACCCACAATGAGCAGTTCTTC	CASSIEPTHNEQFF
-	once	TRBV4-1	TRBJ2-7	TGCGCCAGCAGCCAAGGGTTGCGGATCCGGGGCGAGCAGTACTTC	CASSQGLRIRGEQYF
-	-	TRBV2	TRBJ1-1	TGTGCCAGCAGTTCTCAGGGAGGTGGGAACACTGAAGCTTTCTTT	CASSSQGGGNTEAFF
TRBD2	-	TRBV6-1	TRBJ2-7	TGTGCCAGCAGTGAACTGGGACTAGCGGGGACCTACGAGCAGTACTTC	CASSELGLAGTYEQYF
-	-	TRBV18	TRBJ2-5	TGTGCCAGCTCACCGGTCGGGGGGCCCCAAGAGACCCAGTACTTC	CASSPVGGPQETQYF
-	-	TRBV4-2	TRBJ1-2	TGTGCCAGCAGCCCGGACAGAGCTAACTATGGCTACACCTTC	CASSPDRANYGYTF
TRBD1	-	TRBV28	TRBJ1-5	TGTGCCAGCAGTTCGGGACAGGGGACTCAGCCCCAGCATTTT	CASSSGQGTQPQHF
TRBD2	few	TRBV30	TRBJ2-2	TGTGCCTGGAGTGGGCTAGCGGGGGACCTGAACACCGGGGAGCTGTTTTTT	CAWSGLAGDLNTGELFF
-	-	TRBV5-6	TRBJ2-1	TGTGCCAGCAGCTTGGGAGGGAGCTATGAGCAGTTCTTC	CASSLGGSYEQFF
-	-	TRBV7-2	TRBJ2-1	TGTGCCAGCAGCCTCGGACCGGCGGGAATGAATGAGCAGTTCTTC	CASSLGPAGMNEQFF
TRBD2	-	TRBV28	TRBJ2-5	TGTGCCAGCAGTTGGACTAGCGGGGTCCAAGAGACCCAGTACTTC	CASSWTSGVQETQYF
TRBD1	-	TRBV2	TRBJ2-3	TGTGCCAGCACCAACTACCAGACAGGGTCCGATACGCAGTATTTT	CASTNYQTGSDTQYF
TRBD1	-	TRBV6-2/TRBV6-3	TRBJ1-1	TGTGCCAGCAGTTCCTTAGGGACAGACTCATGGAACACTGAAGCTTTCTTT	CASSSLGTDSWNTEAFF
TRBD2	-	TRBV28	TRBJ2-7	TGTGCCAGCAGTAATGCGGCGGGAGTCGTCTACGAGCAGTACTTC	CASSNAAGVVYEQYF
-	-	TRBV11-2	TRBJ1-1	TGTGCCAGCAGCTTAGCTCGGGGGGGAACTGAAGCTTTCTTT	CASSLARGGTEAFF
-	-	TRBV19	TRBJ1-2	TGTGCCAGTAGTACCCGCCCGGGAGGGGGGCCTTTACAGTTCTATGGCTACACCTTC	CASSTRPGGGPLQFYGYTF
TRBD1	-	TRBV7-2	TRBJ1-4	TGTGCCAGCAGCTTAGACGGACAGGGGGGTTATGAAAAACTGTTTTTT	CASSLDGQGGYEKLFF
TRBD2	-	TRBV9	TRBJ2-1	TGTGCCAGCAGCCCCCGAGTGGCGGGAGTCCGGAATGAGCAGTTCTTC	CASSPRVAGVRNEQFF
-	once	TRBV7-9	TRBJ1-3	TGTGCCAGCAGCCCTGCGGGGAGCTCTGGAAACACCATATATTTT	CASSPAGSSGNTIYF
TRBD2	-	TRBV7-6	TRBJ2-7	TGTGCCAGCAGCCTAGGGACTAGCGGGGGGGTGTACGAGCAGTACTTC	CASSLGTSGGVYEQYF
-	-	TRBV28	TRBJ1-1	TGTGCCAGCAGTTTGCAATCGACAGAAGCTTTCTTT	CASSLQSTEAFF
-	-	TRBV19	TRBJ2-6	TGTGCCAGTACTGACAGCTCTGGGGCCAACGTCCTGACTTTC	CASTDSSGANVLTF
-	-	TRBV29-1	TRBJ1-1	TGCAGCGTTGGGGAGGGTCGCCAGGTGAACACTGAAGCTTTCTTT	CSVGEGRQVNTEAFF
TRBD1	-	TRBV7-6	TRBJ2-5	TGTGCCAGCAGCTACGGGACAGGGGGCGCGGGAGAGACCCAGTACTTC	CASSYGTGGAGETQYF
-	once	TRBV2	TRBJ2-3	TGTGCCAGCGGGAGCATCCCAGATACGCAGTATTTT	CASGSIPDTQYF
-	-	TRBV27	TRBJ1-2	TGTGCCAGCAGTATCCTCGGGGATGGCTATGGCTACACCTTC	CASSILGDGYGYTF
-	-	TRBV29-1	TRBJ1-1	TGCAGCGTATTTTCGACAGAAATGAACACTGAAGCTTTCTTT	CSVFSTEMNTEAFF
-	-	TRBV6-5	TRBJ1-2	TGTGCCAGCAGTTTCACAGGTACCGATGGCTACACCTTC	CASSFTGTDGYTF
-	-	TRBV28	TRBJ1-1	TGTGCCAGCATCTCCCTTGGGGAGGGTAGAAGTGAAGCTTTCTTT	CASISLGEGRSEAFF
TRBD1	-	TRBV19	TRBJ2-2	TGTGCCAGTAGTTCCCAGGGGGAGACCGGGGAGCTGTTTTTT	CASSSQGETGELFF
TRBD1	-	TRBV6-2/TRBV6-3	TRBJ2-1	TGTGCCAGCAGTTACCCTCGGGACAGGGGACTACTCTACAATGAGCAGTTCTTC	CASSYPRDRGLLYNEQFF